The entry below gives a single T cell receptor (beta chain) sequence along with its context. Its antigen is not identified. This specimen comes from a study of cytomegalovirus exposure and HLA in healthy donors. General study findings and limits: When analyzed later, a missense DCLRE1C variant was found to be linked to TCR beta V- and J-gene trimming. CMV serostatus was the only immune exposure information that was available.

With V trimmed by 6 bases and J by 6 bases, 9 bases remained unmatched. Germline-derived CDR1 and CDR2 are MNHNY and SVGAGI (reference sequence). The CDR3 covers 15 residues. This PCR relied on a set of 60 Vbeta primers and 13 Jbeta primers. The protocol was immunoSEQ multiplex PCR, while the TCRdb copy is restricted to in-frame clones and leaves out a portion. Counted here are some 120,000 clones, roughly 69% occurring once; the ten biggest clones make up nearly 8.5%. The sequenced sample was PBMCs. The TCR originated in a woman between 35 and 50 years old in good health and CMV-seropositive. The chain uses TRBV6-6 and TRBJ2-1, with 9 bases identical to TRBD1. CDR3 nucleotide sequence: TGTGCCAGCAGGGCCTGGACAGGGGAGGGCAATGAGCAGTTCTTC. Encoded protein: CASRAWTGEGNEQFF.